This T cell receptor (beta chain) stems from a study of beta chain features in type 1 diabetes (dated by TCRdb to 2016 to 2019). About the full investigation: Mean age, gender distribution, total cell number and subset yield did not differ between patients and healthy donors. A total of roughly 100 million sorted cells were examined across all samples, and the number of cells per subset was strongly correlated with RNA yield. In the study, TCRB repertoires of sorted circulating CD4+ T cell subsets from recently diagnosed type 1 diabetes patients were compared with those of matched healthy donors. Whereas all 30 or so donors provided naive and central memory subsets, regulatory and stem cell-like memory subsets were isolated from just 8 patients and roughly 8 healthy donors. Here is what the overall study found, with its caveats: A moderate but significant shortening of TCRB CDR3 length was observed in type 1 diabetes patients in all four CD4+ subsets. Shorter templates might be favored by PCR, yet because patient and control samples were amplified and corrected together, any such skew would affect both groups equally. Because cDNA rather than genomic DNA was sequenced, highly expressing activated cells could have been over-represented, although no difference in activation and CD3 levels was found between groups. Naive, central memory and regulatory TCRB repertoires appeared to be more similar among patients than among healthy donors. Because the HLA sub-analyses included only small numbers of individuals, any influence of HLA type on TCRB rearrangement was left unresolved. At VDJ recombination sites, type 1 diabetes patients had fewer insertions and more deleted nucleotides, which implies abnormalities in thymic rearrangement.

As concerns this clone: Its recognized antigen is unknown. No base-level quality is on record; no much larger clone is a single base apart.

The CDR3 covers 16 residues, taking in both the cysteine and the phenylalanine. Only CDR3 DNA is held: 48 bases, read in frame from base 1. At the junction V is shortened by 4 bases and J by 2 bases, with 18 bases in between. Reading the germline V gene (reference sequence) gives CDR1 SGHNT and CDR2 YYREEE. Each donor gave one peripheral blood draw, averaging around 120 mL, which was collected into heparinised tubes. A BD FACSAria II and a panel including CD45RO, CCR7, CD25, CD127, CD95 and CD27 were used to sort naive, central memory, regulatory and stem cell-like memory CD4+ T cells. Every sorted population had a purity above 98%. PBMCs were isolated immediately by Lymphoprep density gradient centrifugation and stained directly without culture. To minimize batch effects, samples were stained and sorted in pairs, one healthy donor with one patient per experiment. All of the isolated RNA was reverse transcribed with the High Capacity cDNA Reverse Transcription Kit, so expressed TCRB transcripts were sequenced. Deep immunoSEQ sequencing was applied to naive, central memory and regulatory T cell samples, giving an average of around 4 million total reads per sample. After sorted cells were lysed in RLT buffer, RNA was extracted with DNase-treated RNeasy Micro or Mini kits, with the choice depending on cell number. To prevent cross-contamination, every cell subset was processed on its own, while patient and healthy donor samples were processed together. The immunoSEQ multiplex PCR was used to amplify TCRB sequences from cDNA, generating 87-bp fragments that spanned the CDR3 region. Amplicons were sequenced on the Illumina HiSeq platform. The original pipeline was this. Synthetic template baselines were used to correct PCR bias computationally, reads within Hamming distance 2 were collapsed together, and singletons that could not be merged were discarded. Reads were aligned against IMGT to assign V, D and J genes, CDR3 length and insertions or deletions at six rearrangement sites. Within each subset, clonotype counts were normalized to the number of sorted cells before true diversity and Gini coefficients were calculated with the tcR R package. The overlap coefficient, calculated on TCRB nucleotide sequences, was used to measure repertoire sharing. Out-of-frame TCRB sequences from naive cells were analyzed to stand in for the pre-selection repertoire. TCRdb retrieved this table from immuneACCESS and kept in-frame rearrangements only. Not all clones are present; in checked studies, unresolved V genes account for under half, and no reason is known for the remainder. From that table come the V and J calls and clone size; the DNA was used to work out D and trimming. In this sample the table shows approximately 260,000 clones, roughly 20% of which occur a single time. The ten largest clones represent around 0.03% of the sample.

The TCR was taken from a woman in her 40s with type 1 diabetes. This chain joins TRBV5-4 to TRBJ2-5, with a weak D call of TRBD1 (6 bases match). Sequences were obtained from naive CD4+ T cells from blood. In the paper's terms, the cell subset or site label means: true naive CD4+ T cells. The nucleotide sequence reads TGTGCCAGCAGCCGCGGCCAGGGGTCGGGACAAGAGACCCAGTACTTC. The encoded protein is CASSRGQGSGQETQYF.